The clone carrying this T cell receptor (beta chain) was counted at least ten times. Its antigen is unidentified. The data were obtained in a study of T cells in Graves' hyperthyroidism and ophthalmopathy. The study's findings and limits: Progression to ophthalmopathy was predicted a median of 6.5 months early.

Amplification targeted TCR beta CDR3 regions from RNA transcripts. The HTBI set primed first-round TCR CDR3 RT-PCR. One entry per CDR3 protein, called by TCRdb with MiXCR from the multiplex PCR reads. The sample carries around 440,000 distinct CDR3 sequences, 15% to 18% recorded once. This CDR3 region has 13 residues. V lost 3 bases to trimming and J lost 5 bases, with 10 bases between them. Germline CDR1 and CDR2: SGHTA and FQGTGA. The clonotype was recovered from a woman aged 18-29 years with Graves' hyperthyroidism. Material: blood. V gene TRBV7-3 combines with J gene TRBJ1-1; D is uncertain. In nucleotides, the CDR3 is TGTGCCAGCAGCTTCGACGGAGGGACTGAAGCTTTCTTT. Its protein product is CASSFDGGTEAFF.